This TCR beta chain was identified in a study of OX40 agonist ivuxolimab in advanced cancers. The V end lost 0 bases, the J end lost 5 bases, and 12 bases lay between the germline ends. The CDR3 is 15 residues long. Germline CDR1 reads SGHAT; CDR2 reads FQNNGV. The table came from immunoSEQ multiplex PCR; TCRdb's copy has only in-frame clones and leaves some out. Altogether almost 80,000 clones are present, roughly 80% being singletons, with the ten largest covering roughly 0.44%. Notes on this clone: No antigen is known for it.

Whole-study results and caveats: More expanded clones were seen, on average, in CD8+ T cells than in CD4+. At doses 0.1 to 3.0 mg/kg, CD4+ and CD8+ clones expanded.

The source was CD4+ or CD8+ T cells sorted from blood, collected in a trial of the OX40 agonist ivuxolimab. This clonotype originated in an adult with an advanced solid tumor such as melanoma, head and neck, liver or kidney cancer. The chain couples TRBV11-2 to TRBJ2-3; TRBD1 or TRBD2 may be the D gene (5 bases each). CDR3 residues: CASSLEGVGRDTQYF. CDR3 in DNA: TGTGCCAGCAGCTTAGAGGGGGTCGGGCGAGATACGCAGTATTTT.